The 21 T cell receptor beta chains below all came from one sample that was sequenced in a study of blood T cells in healthy people across ages. A sample-barcoded 5' primer and a J-beta primer mix were used in a second PCR of roughly 7 to 11 cycles. TCRdb reprocessed the 5' RACE reads via MiXCR and lists one record per CDR3 protein. The sample contains about 1.1 million distinct CDR3 sequences, roughly two fifths of which appear only once. Source material: blood. The source of these receptors is a man aged 18 to 30 in good health.

V gene TRBV11-2 combines with J gene TRBJ2-5; 12 bases line up with TRBD2. J was trimmed by 5 bases and V by 3 bases; bases with no gene match: 7. Germline V CDR1 and CDR2: SGHAT, FQNNGV. This CDR3 has 16 residues. The CDR3 reads CASSFKLAGGMETQYF. Here the CDR3 DNA reads TGTGCCAGCAGCTTCAAACTAGCGGGGGGTATGGAGACCCAGTACTTC.

The V gene is TRBV6-6, the J gene TRBJ2-2; 11 nucleotides agree with TRBD2. Germline V CDR1 and CDR2: MNHNY, SVGAGI (reference sequence). The V and J ends lost 7 bases and 5 bases, in that order; junction bases with no gene match: 3. CDR3 length: 14 amino acids. DNA for the CDR3: TGTGCCAGCACCGGGACTAGCGGTACCGGGGAGCTGTTTTTT. This translates into CASTGTSGTGELFF.

Notes on this clonotype: It may be a read error: a sequence one base away is much more abundant. The chain carries TRBV4-2 and TRBJ2-1, with D perhaps TRBD1 (6 bases). The J call may be in error: the DNA end matches TRBJ2-7 better. The CDR3 has 14 amino acids. Germline assignment: CDR1 LGHNA and CDR2 YNFKEQ. The CDR3 reads CASSQERTVNEQYF. The CDR3 region has the DNA TGTGCCAGCAGCCAAGAAAGGACAGTAAATGAGCAGTACTTC.

This clonotype was detected a few times. The V and J genes are TRBV6-5 and TRBJ2-3; D remains ambiguous. The CDR3 has 14 amino acids. Germline CDR1 reads MNHEY; CDR2 reads SVGAGI. V was clipped by 6 bases and J by 1 base, with 11 bases between them. The CDR3 region has the DNA TGTGCCAGCAGCCGTTACCAACGCACAGATACGCAGTATTTT. Its translation: CASSRYQRTDTQYF.

J is TRBJ1-4 and V is TRBV30; TRBD1 aligns across 9 bases. The J segment lost 8 bases and the V segment lost 3 bases, leaving 13 bases of the junction unmatched. This CDR3 has 16 residues. The germline V gene encodes CDR1 GTSNPN and CDR2 SVGIG (reference sequence). The CDR3 region is CAWSRMLGQGSEKLFF. CDR3 in DNA: TGTGCCTGGAGCCGAATGCTGGGACAGGGTTCCGAAAAACTGTTTTTT.

The chain uses TRBV6-6 and TRBJ1-2; a weak D match, TRBD1 (5 bases). The V gene lost 10 bases and the J gene lost 5 bases, with 14 bases spanning the gap. In germline, CDR1 is MNHNY, CDR2 SVGAGI (reference sequence). The CDR3 consists of 12 residues. The CDR3 protein is CAIQDTAYGYTF. The CDR3 DNA reads TGTGCCATACAGGATACCGCTTATGGCTACACCTTC.

A note on this clonotype: Germline and junction disagree at one end, which may indicate a read error. The chain joins TRBV5-1 to TRBJ1-2; D is unclear. This CDR3 has 12 residues. Germline V gene lookup returns CDR1 SGHRS and CDR2 YFSETQ. This chain's CDR3 is CAGSLPDLRYTF. The CDR3 DNA follows: TGCGCCGGCAGCTTGCCGGATTTGCGCTACACCTTC. Complete variable domain (other parts from reference TRBV5-1 and TRBJ1-2): KAGVTQTPRYLIKTRGQQVTLSCSPISGHRSVSWYQQTPGQGLQFLFEYFSETQRNKGNFPGRFSGRQFSNSRSEMNVSTLELGDSALYLCAGSLPDLRYTFGSGTRLTVV.

This clonotype was detected a few times. The chain carries TRBV4-3 and TRBJ2-4; no firm D call. From germline, CDR1 is LGHNA and CDR2 YSLEER. The CDR3 contains 14 residues. The V and J ends lost 4 bases and 5 bases respectively, with 12 bases between them. CDR3 bases: TGCGCCAGCAGCCCCCAGACCGTTCAAAACATTCAGTACTTC. Its protein is CASSPQTVQNIQYF.

As concerns this clonotype: This may arise from a read error, as a much more abundant clone is one base away. The rearrangement joins TRBV12-3 or TRBV12-4 to TRBJ2-5; D perhaps matches TRBD1 (5 bases). The CDR3 is 13 amino acids. V lost 1 base and J 11 bases, leaving 14 bases between the germline ends. CDR3 in DNA: TGTGCCAGCAGTTTAGAAGGGGTGAATGAGCAGTACTTC. Translated: CASSLEGVNEQYF.

This clonotype showed up just a few times. J is TRBJ1-1 and V is TRBV6-6; 7 bases align to TRBD1. This CDR3 spans 15 amino acids. Germline V gives CDR1 MNHNY, CDR2 SVGAGI (reference sequence). V lost 5 bases to trimming and J lost 5 bases; unmatched junction nucleotides: 11. The DNA for the CDR3 is TGTGCCAGCAGTGGGGGGGTCACAGGGGATACTGAAGCTTTCTTT. This codes for CASSGGVTGDTEAFF.

The rearrangement joins TRBV25-1 to TRBJ2-5; D is ambiguous. Germline assignment: CDR1 MGHDK and CDR2 SYGVNS. The germline V and J ends were trimmed by 2 bases and 2 bases, with 6 bases remaining between them. This CDR3 has 13 amino acids. The CDR3 DNA is TGTGCCAGCAGTGAACAAGGGCAAGAGACCCAGTACTTC. Translation gives CASSEQGQETQYF.

For this clonotype: One end of the junction is discordant with germline, which a read error may explain. The J gene is TRBJ2-3, the V gene TRBV12-3 or TRBV12-4; D unclear. This CDR3 contains 14 residues. The DNA for the CDR3 is TGTGCCAGCAGTGGCTCCGCGGCGGCAGATATGCAGTATTTT. It codes for CASSGSAAADMQYF.

The chain employs TRBV20-1 and TRBJ2-5; 7 bases match TRBD1. The CDR3 sequence is 13 residues long. V was pared by 6 bases and J by 2 bases, with 6 bases of the junction left unmatched. Germline CDR1 is DFQATT and CDR2 is SNEGSKA (reference sequence). Here the CDR3 reads CSASSGQQETQYF. For the CDR3, the DNA is TGCAGTGCCAGTTCGGGACAGCAAGAGACCCAGTACTTC.

The chain joins TRBV12-5 to TRBJ1-2; maybe TRBD1 (6 bases). Germline V CDR1 and CDR2: LGHNT, FRNRAP. V was shortened by 5 bases and J by 0 bases, with 10 bases between the two germline ends. The CDR3 runs 14 residues. CDR3 bases: TGTGCTAGTGGTCCCTACAGGGCTAACTATGGCTACACCTTC. Its translation is CASGPYRANYGYTF.

V and J are TRBV12-5 and TRBJ1-1; unclear D gene. V was shortened by 5 bases and J by 6 bases, with 10 bases between the two germline ends. The CDR3 has 12 residues. Germline CDR1 is LGHNT and CDR2 is FRNRAP. The CDR3 loop is CASGAGFAEAFF. CDR3 DNA: TGTGCTAGTGGTGCGGGTTTCGCTGAAGCTTTCTTT. Complete variable domain (other parts from reference TRBV12-5 and TRBJ1-1): DARVTQTPRHKVTEMGQEVTMRCQPILGHNTVFWYRQTMMQGLELLAYFRNRAPLDDSGMPKDRFSAEMPDATLATLKIQPSEPRDSAVYFCASGAGFAEAFFGQGTRLTVV.

In its sample, this clonotype was seen many times. This chain links TRBV3-1 with TRBJ2-3, with D hard to call. The CDR3 spans 14 residues. Trimming took 5 bases from V and 3 from J, leaving 12 bases between them. CDR1 is LGHDT, CDR2 YNNKEL, per germline (reference sequence). The CDR3 coding sequence is TGTGCCAGCAGCTTAGATGCCGGGACAGATACGCAGTATTTT. It codes for CASSLDAGTDTQYF.

This clonotype was observed a handful of times. The chain recombines TRBV21-1 with TRBJ2-1; the table's D call of TRBD2 was not tested on the DNA. TRBV21-1 is an annotated pseudogene. The CDR3 has 17 residues. The CDR3 here is CASSKGSATSGYNEQFF. The CDR3 coding sequence is TGTGCCAGCAGCAAAGGTAGTGCAACTAGCGGATACAATGAGCAGTTCTTC.

In this sample, this clonotype turned up a few times. The chain uses TRBV12-3 or TRBV12-4 and TRBJ2-7; D might be TRBD1 or TRBD2, each matching 5 bases. The V end lost 6 bases, the J end lost 4 bases, and 13 bases lay between the germline ends. The CDR3 contains 13 residues. In nucleotides, the CDR3 is TGTGCCAGCAGCTCGGGACGCCTGTACGAGCAGTACTTC. This translates into CASSSGRLYEQYF.

V gene TRBV10-3 combines with J gene TRBJ1-6; no firm D call. This CDR3 is 15 amino acids long. Germline V gives CDR1 ENHRY, CDR2 SYGVKD. V dropped 0 bases and J dropped 10 bases, with 13 bases sitting between them. The CDR3 loop reads CAISESKGLGSPLHF. The CDR3 nucleotides read TGTGCCATCAGTGAGTCGAAGGGCCTTGGATCACCCCTCCACTTT.

The chain recombines TRBV20-1 with TRBJ1-1; 10 nucleotides match TRBD1. V gave up 7 bases and J gave up 5 bases; unmatched junction bases: 4. CDR3 length: 12 residues. The germline CDR1 and CDR2 sequences are DFQATT and SNEGSKA (reference sequence). The CDR3 nucleotides are TGCAGTGGGACAGGGGGTAGGACTGAAGCTTTCTTT. As protein: CSGTGGRTEAFF.

The V gene is TRBV6-6, the J gene TRBJ2-2; D gene uncertain. Trimming shortened V by 7 bases and J by 3 bases, and 9 bases separated the two germline ends. This CDR3 contains 13 residues. From germline, CDR1 is MNHNY and CDR2 SVGAGI (reference sequence). Written as DNA, the CDR3 is TGTGCCAGCACCACCGTAGACACCGGGGAGCTGTTTTTT. Translated: CASTTVDTGELFF.